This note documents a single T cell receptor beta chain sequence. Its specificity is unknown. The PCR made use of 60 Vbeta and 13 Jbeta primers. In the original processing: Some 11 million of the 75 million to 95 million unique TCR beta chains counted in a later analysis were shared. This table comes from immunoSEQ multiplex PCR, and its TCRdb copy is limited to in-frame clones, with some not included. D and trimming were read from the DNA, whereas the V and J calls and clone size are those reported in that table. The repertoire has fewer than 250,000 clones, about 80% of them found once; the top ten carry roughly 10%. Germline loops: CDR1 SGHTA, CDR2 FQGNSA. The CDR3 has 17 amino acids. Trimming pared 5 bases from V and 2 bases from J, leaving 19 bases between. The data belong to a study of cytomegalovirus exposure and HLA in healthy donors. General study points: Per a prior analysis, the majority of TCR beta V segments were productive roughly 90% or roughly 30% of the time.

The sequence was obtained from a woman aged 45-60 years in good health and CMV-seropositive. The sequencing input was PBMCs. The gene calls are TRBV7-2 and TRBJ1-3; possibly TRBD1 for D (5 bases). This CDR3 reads CASSQTTFAGPGNTIYF. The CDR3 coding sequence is TGTGCCAGCAGCCAGACCACCTTCGCGGGGCCTGGAAACACCATATATTTT. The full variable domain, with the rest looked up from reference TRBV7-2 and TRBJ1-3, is GAGVSQSPSNKVTEKGKDVELRCDPISGHTALYWYRQSLGQGLEFLIYFQGNSAPDKSGLPSDRFSAERTGGSVSTLTIQRTQQEDSAVYLCASSQTTFAGPGNTIYFGEGSWLTVV.